This section outlines one T cell receptor (beta chain) sequence together with its context. This clone's antigen is unknown. No qualities accompany the bases; no much larger clone lies one base away. The data originate from a study of B cell selection in AIRE deficiency (dated by TCRdb to between 2018 and 2020). Notes on the research overall: A comparison of TCRbeta repertoires of sorted blood CD4+ conventional T cells and regulatory T cells was made between AIRE-deficient patients and healthy controls. The TCR-sequenced cohort comprised roughly 5 AIRE-deficient APECED patients and roughly 5 healthy control donors. Broader findings and caveats from the paper: Around a third of the Treg TCRbeta sequences shared among healthy donors were found in patient Tconv cells, which suggests that Treg-biased clones were diverted into the Tconv compartment. Among around 3,800 shared Treg TCRbeta sequences, 25% to 40% were shared exclusively among healthy donors and around 9.2% exclusively among patients, which suggests that Treg selection is less efficient in the absence of AIRE. Only TCRbeta chains were sequenced; 35% to 40% of shared healthy-donor Treg sequences also occurred in healthy Tconv, possibly because of differing TCRalpha chains. Shorter CDR3s were found in shared Treg sequences, reflecting a bias toward rearrangements containing few non-templated nucleotide insertions. In terms of TCRBV gene usage, CDR3 length and TCR diversity, Tconv and Treg cells from AIRE-deficient patients looked similar to Tconv and Treg cells from healthy donors.

Trimming at the junction amounts to 4 bases on V and 0 bases on J, and the germline ends lie 19 bases apart. Reading from cysteine to phenylalanine, the CDR3 counts 18 amino acids. Of the read, only the CDR3 DNA is kept; its 54 bases are in frame from base 1. The germline V gene (reference sequence) provides CDR1 SGHKS and CDR2 YYEKEE. Conventional CD4 T cells were sorted as CD4+CD127+ cells. The control samples were obtained from healthy donors who were not related to the patients. Sorting of Tconv and Treg cells intended for TCRbeta sequencing was performed on a FACSAria flow cytometer. The sorted cells were collected in 5-ml round-bottom polystyrene tubes, and the dry cell pellets were frozen at -80 degrees C prior to sequencing. The immunoSEQ platform was used for TCRbeta chain sequencing. As for the original processing: When conventional T cell repertoires were pooled, patients gave approximately 99,000 distinct in-frame TCRbeta sequences, while healthy donors gave around 1.3x10^5. Public Treg TCRbeta sequences were defined as those shared by two or more individuals and were then searched for in Tconv repertoires. To test for differences between groups, Mann-Whitney U tests with Bonferroni-Dunn correction were run in GraphPad Prism 7.03. TCRdb retrieved this table from immuneACCESS and kept in-frame rearrangements only. Not all clones are present; in checked studies, unresolved V genes account for under half, and no reason is known for the remainder. The DNA gave D and trimming, while V, J and clone size come from that table. This sample gives some 25,000 clones in total; less than 97% of them show up just once. Approximately 0.2% of the sample is held by the ten biggest clonotypes.

Sequences were obtained from CD4+CD127+ conventional T cells sorted from PBMCs. This sequence uses TRBV5-5 and TRBJ1-4; D gene: possibly TRBD1, on 5 matching bases. The TCR comes from a human donor in good health. The CDR3: CASSPGTSIDATNEKLFF. Here is the DNA: TGTGCCAGCAGCCCGGGGACGTCGATCGATGCAACTAATGAAAAACTGTTTTTT.